Presented here are 23 T cell receptor beta chains from one specimen sequenced in a study of T cell clones after liver transplantation. This table comes from immunoSEQ multiplex PCR, and its TCRdb copy is limited to in-frame clones, with some not included. This table has just under 60,000 clones, 70% appearing once. The starting material was CD4+ T cells from blood, obtained at the roughly 15-month timepoint. Every receptor here comes from a human patient who received a liver transplant. Some T cells may have originated in the graft donor.

A few counts support this clone. V and J are TRBV28 and TRBJ1-1; weak D call: TRBD1 (6 bases). CDR3 length equals 15 residues. The V end lost 5 bases, the J end lost 5 bases, and 18 bases lay between the germline ends. Germline assignment: CDR1 MDHEN and CDR2 SYDVKM. CDR3 region: CASSTTGRGWTEAFF. The CDR3, as DNA: TGTGCCAGCAGTACGACAGGCCGAGGGTGGACTGAAGCTTTCTTT.

In DNA form, the CDR3 reads TGTGCCTGGAGTGTAGGGACAATAGAGACCCAGTACTTC. Translation gives CAWSVGTIETQYF. The genes are TRBV30 and TRBJ2-5, with D perhaps matching TRBD1 (6 bases). This CDR3 region has 13 residues. V gave up 0 bases and J gave up 4 bases, with 9 bases separating them. Germline values: CDR1 GTSNPN, CDR2 SVGIG (reference sequence).

The chain uses TRBV18 and TRBJ1-1; D gene unclear. The CDR3 spans 13 residues. The V end was cut by 0 bases, the J end by 5 bases, with 7 bases between. CDR1 and CDR2 (germline): KGHSH, LQKENI. CDR3 sequence: CASSPPERTEAFF. CDR3 coding DNA: TGTGCCAGCTCACCACCCGAGAGAACTGAAGCTTTCTTT.

This chain connects TRBV18 to TRBJ2-1; TRBD2 is a possible D gene (5 bases). The CDR3 is 14 residues long. CDR1 and CDR2 (germline): KGHSH, LQKENI. Trimming took 0 bases from V and 7 from J, leaving 10 bases between them. This CDR3 is CASSPPPSGNEQFF. CDR3 bases: TGTGCCAGCTCACCACCGCCTTCGGGAAATGAGCAGTTCTTC.

The genes are TRBV28 and TRBJ1-1; D is uncertain. The ends were cut back, 4 bases at V and 13 bases at J, with 22 bases in the middle. This CDR3 spans 14 amino acids. Germline-derived CDR1 and CDR2 are MDHEN and SYDVKM. CDR3 nucleotides: TGTGCCAGCAGTTCAGTATTGAACACTGGGAAGGGTTTCTTT. Amino acid sequence: CASSSVLNTGKGFF.

This sequence joins TRBV7-9 and TRBJ1-4; TRBD1 matches at 10 bases. V was clipped by 5 bases and J by 5 bases; unmatched bases: 8. The CDR3 is made up of 16 amino acids. Per germline, CDR1 SEHNR and CDR2 FQNEAQ (reference sequence). As DNA, the CDR3 is TGTGCCAGCAGCCCAATTCCGGGACAGGGGAATGAAAAACTGTTTTTT. Its translation: CASSPIPGQGNEKLFF.

The CDR3, as DNA: TGTGCCAGCAGTTCCGACACCACAACTAATGAAAAACTGTTTTTT. Translating it yields CASSSDTTTNEKLFF. The genes are TRBV28 and TRBJ1-4, with D unclear. Trimming cost V 4 bases and J 0 bases, with 9 bases left between them. The CDR3 covers 15 residues. Germline V CDR1 and CDR2: MDHEN, SYDVKM.

The chain has TRBV18 and TRBJ2-7; a weak D match, TRBD2 (5 bases). CDR1 KGHSH and CDR2 LQKENI come from the germline V gene. CDR3 length equals 14 residues. Trimming removed 3 bases at V and 2 bases at J, with 11 bases between. The CDR3, as DNA: TGTGCCAGCTCACCGACGGGGTTCACCTACGAGCAGTACTTC. It codes for CASSPTGFTYEQYF. The full variable domain, its missing parts supplied by reference TRBV18 and TRBJ2-7, is NAGVMQNPRHLVRRRGQEARLRCSPMKGHSHVYWYRQLPEEGLKFMVYLQKENIIDESGMPKERFSAEFPKEGPSILRIQQVVRGDSAAYFCASSPTGFTYEQYFGPGTRLTVT.

This chain connects TRBV6-5 to TRBJ1-3; D is perhaps TRBD1 (5 bases). The CDR3 consists of 14 residues. Trimming removed 2 bases at V and 7 bases at J, with 12 bases between. Germline CDR1 reads MNHEY; CDR2 reads SVGAGI. The CDR3 nucleotides read TGTGCCAGCAGTTACGACCCAGGGAGCAACACCATATATTTT. It is translated as CASSYDPGSNTIYF.

The rearrangement uses TRBV6-5 and TRBJ2-1; 12 nucleotides match TRBD2. Trimming cost V 2 bases and J 7 bases; bases outside gene matches: 6. This CDR3 contains 16 residues. Germline CDR1 is MNHEY and CDR2 is SVGAGI. The CDR3 DNA is TGTGCCAGCAGTTACCGGACTAGCGGGGATTTGAATGAGCAGTTCTTC. This encodes CASSYRTSGDLNEQFF.

This chain uses TRBV4-2 with TRBJ2-1, with 9 positions matching TRBD2. V shed 7 bases and J 9 bases; nucleotides not matched to a gene: 19. The CDR3 runs 17 residues. Germline values: CDR1 LGHNA, CDR2 YNFKEQ. CDR3 protein: CASTLKTGAGGTGEQFF. CDR3 DNA sequence: TGTGCCAGCACCCTCAAGACTGGAGCGGGAGGAACTGGTGAGCAGTTCTTC.

The chain has TRBV25-1 and TRBJ2-5, with 7 bases fitting TRBD1. V lost 2 bases to trimming and J lost 5 bases; unmatched junction nucleotides: 11. CDR3 length: 16 amino acids. Germline V gives CDR1 MGHDK, CDR2 SYGVNS. The CDR3: CASSEGGQVGIETQYF. CDR3 nucleotides: TGTGCCAGCAGTGAAGGTGGACAGGTGGGGATCGAGACCCAGTACTTC.

The gene calls are TRBV30 and TRBJ1-1; 8 bases line up with TRBD1. The CDR3 has 14 residues. Germline loops: CDR1 GTSNPN, CDR2 SVGIG (reference sequence). V lost 3 bases, J lost 4 bases, and 7 bases stayed unmatched. The DNA of the CDR3 is TGTGCCTGGAGCAGGGGGCTGAGAGGCACTGAAGCTTTCTTT. Translated: CAWSRGLRGTEAFF. The entire variable domain, with the rest obtained from reference TRBV30 and TRBJ1-1, is as follows: SQTIHQWPATLVQPVGSPLSLECTVEGTSNPNLYWYRQAAGRGLQLLFYSVGIGQISSEVPQNLSASRPQDRQFILSSKKLLLSDSGFYLCAWSRGLRGTEAFFGQGTRLTVV.

This chain uses TRBV18 with TRBJ1-1, with D hard to call. This CDR3 spans 13 amino acids. The V end lost 0 bases, the J end lost 8 bases, and 10 bases lay between the germline ends. Per the germline V gene, CDR1 is KGHSH and CDR2 is LQKENI. The CDR3 DNA follows: TGTGCCAGCTCACCACCGATGAGCAGGGAAGCTTTCTTT. Its translation: CASSPPMSREAFF. Full variable domain (missing parts from reference TRBV18 and TRBJ1-1): NAGVMQNPRHLVRRRGQEARLRCSPMKGHSHVYWYRQLPEEGLKFMVYLQKENIIDESGMPKERFSAEFPKEGPSILRIQQVVRGDSAAYFCASSPPMSREAFFGQGTRLTVV.

The CDR3 DNA sequence: TGTGCCAGTAGGGGGACAGGGGGCACAGATACGCAGTATTTT. Protein sequence: CASRGTGGTDTQYF. The rearrangement uses TRBV19 and TRBJ2-3, with 10 positions matching TRBD1. V lost 6 bases and J lost 1; bases outside the gene matches: 1. The CDR3 totals 14 residues. Germline V gene lookup returns CDR1 LNHDA and CDR2 SQIVND (reference sequence).

The rearrangement uses TRBV7-2 and TRBJ1-1, with a tentative D call TRBD1 (5 bases). Trimming removed 5 bases from V and 0 bases from J, with 7 bases in between. This CDR3 has 13 residues. The germline V gene encodes CDR1 SGHTA and CDR2 FQGNSA. CDR3: CASSQTVNTEAFF. In DNA form, the CDR3 reads TGTGCCAGCAGCCAGACAGTGAACACTGAAGCTTTCTTT.

This sequence joins TRBV6-1 and TRBJ1-2; D gene ambiguous. CDR1 and CDR2 from the germline V gene are MNHNS and SASEGT. Trimming left V 3 bases short and J 3 bases short, with 11 bases between. The CDR3 is made up of 14 amino acids. The CDR3 nucleotides are TGTGCCAGCAGTGAGGGCTACAGTCACTATGGCTACACCTTC. Translating gives CASSEGYSHYGYTF.

This chain links TRBV5-1 with TRBJ2-3; 10 positions agree with TRBD2. Germline CDR1 is SGHRS and CDR2 is YFSETQ. This CDR3 has 16 amino acids. Losses at the gene ends were 3 bases for V and 2 bases for J; bases not matched to a gene: 6. Here the CDR3 reads CASSSGLAEYTDTQYF. The DNA of the CDR3 is TGCGCCAGCAGCTCCGGACTAGCGGAGTACACAGATACGCAGTATTTT. The whole variable domain, filled in from reference TRBV5-1 and TRBJ2-3, reads KAGVTQTPRYLIKTRGQQVTLSCSPISGHRSVSWYQQTPGQGLQFLFEYFSETQRNKGNFPGRFSGRQFSNSRSEMNVSTLELGDSALYLCASSSGLAEYTDTQYFGPGTRLTVL.

The rearrangement uses TRBV28 and TRBJ1-1, with a tentative D call TRBD1 (5 bases). V was clipped by 7 bases and J by 5 bases, with 20 bases between them. Germline CDR1 is MDHEN and CDR2 is SYDVKM. The CDR3 covers 15 residues. The CDR3 DNA follows: TGTGCCAGCACTAGGGGAGGCTCAACTGAGACTGAAGCTTTCTTT. Residues: CASTRGGSTETEAFF.

The genes are TRBV29-1 and TRBJ2-1, with TRBD1 matching 8 bases. Trimming cost V 8 bases and J 6 bases; bases outside gene matches: 6. Germline CDR1 reads SQVTM; CDR2 reads ANQGSEA. This CDR3 contains 12 residues. The DNA for the CDR3 is TGCAGCATCAGACAGGGGCCCAATGAGCAGTTCTTC. Residues: CSIRQGPNEQFF.

This rearrangement joins TRBV29-1 to TRBJ2-7, with 11 bases that match TRBD1. Per the germline V gene, CDR1 is SQVTM and CDR2 is ANQGSEA. The CDR3 length is 13 residues. Unmatched junction bases numbered 8, after V lost 7 bases and J lost 6 bases. The CDR3 is CSAGTGTGGEQYF. CDR3 nucleotides: TGCAGCGCAGGAACCGGGACAGGGGGCGAGCAGTACTTC.

This clone is a singleton in its sample. The chain links TRBV25-1 to TRBJ2-6, with 7 positions matching TRBD2. Germline V gene sequence: CDR1 MGHDK, CDR2 SYGVNS. Trimming at V came to 2 bases and at J to 0 bases, leaving 1 base not matched to a gene. CDR3 length: 16 amino acids. The CDR3 reads CASSEAGASGANVLTF. CDR3 nucleotides: TGTGCCAGCAGTGAAGCGGGAGCCTCTGGGGCCAACGTCCTGACTTTC.

The chain couples TRBV9 to TRBJ1-2; D unclear. V lost 7 bases and J 2 bases, leaving 9 bases between the germline ends. CDR3 size: 12 residues. Germline V gives CDR1 SGDLS, CDR2 YYNGEE. CDR3 protein: CASDRLNYGYTF. In nucleotides, the CDR3 is TGTGCCAGCGATAGGCTAAACTATGGCTACACCTTC. The variable domain in full, completed from reference TRBV9 and TRBJ1-2, reads DSGVTQTPKHLITATGQRVTLRCSPRSGDLSVYWYQQSLDQGLQFLIQYYNGEERAKGNILERFSAQQFPDLHSELNLSSLELGDSALYFCASDRLNYGYTFGSGTRLTVV.